This T cell receptor beta chain derives from a study of control samples from healthy donors and cancer patients. Assay used: immunoSEQ multiplex PCR; TCRdb lists only in-frame clones, some missing. This sample carries about 250,000 clones, over 75% of them seen once, and the ten largest clones take about 14%. The receptor's source is a woman aged 55-75 years with lung cancer. Input material: PBMCs.

CDR3 loop: CASSLGGIGNQPQHF. In DNA, the CDR3 is TGTGCCAGCAGCTTAGGAGGGATTGGCAATCAGCCCCAGCATTTT. The J gene is TRBJ1-5, the V gene TRBV11-2; D gene uncertain. Trimming took off 1 base at V and 2 bases at J, with 9 bases between the two ends. The V gene's germline CDR1 is SGHAT and CDR2 FQNNGV. The CDR3 has 15 residues.